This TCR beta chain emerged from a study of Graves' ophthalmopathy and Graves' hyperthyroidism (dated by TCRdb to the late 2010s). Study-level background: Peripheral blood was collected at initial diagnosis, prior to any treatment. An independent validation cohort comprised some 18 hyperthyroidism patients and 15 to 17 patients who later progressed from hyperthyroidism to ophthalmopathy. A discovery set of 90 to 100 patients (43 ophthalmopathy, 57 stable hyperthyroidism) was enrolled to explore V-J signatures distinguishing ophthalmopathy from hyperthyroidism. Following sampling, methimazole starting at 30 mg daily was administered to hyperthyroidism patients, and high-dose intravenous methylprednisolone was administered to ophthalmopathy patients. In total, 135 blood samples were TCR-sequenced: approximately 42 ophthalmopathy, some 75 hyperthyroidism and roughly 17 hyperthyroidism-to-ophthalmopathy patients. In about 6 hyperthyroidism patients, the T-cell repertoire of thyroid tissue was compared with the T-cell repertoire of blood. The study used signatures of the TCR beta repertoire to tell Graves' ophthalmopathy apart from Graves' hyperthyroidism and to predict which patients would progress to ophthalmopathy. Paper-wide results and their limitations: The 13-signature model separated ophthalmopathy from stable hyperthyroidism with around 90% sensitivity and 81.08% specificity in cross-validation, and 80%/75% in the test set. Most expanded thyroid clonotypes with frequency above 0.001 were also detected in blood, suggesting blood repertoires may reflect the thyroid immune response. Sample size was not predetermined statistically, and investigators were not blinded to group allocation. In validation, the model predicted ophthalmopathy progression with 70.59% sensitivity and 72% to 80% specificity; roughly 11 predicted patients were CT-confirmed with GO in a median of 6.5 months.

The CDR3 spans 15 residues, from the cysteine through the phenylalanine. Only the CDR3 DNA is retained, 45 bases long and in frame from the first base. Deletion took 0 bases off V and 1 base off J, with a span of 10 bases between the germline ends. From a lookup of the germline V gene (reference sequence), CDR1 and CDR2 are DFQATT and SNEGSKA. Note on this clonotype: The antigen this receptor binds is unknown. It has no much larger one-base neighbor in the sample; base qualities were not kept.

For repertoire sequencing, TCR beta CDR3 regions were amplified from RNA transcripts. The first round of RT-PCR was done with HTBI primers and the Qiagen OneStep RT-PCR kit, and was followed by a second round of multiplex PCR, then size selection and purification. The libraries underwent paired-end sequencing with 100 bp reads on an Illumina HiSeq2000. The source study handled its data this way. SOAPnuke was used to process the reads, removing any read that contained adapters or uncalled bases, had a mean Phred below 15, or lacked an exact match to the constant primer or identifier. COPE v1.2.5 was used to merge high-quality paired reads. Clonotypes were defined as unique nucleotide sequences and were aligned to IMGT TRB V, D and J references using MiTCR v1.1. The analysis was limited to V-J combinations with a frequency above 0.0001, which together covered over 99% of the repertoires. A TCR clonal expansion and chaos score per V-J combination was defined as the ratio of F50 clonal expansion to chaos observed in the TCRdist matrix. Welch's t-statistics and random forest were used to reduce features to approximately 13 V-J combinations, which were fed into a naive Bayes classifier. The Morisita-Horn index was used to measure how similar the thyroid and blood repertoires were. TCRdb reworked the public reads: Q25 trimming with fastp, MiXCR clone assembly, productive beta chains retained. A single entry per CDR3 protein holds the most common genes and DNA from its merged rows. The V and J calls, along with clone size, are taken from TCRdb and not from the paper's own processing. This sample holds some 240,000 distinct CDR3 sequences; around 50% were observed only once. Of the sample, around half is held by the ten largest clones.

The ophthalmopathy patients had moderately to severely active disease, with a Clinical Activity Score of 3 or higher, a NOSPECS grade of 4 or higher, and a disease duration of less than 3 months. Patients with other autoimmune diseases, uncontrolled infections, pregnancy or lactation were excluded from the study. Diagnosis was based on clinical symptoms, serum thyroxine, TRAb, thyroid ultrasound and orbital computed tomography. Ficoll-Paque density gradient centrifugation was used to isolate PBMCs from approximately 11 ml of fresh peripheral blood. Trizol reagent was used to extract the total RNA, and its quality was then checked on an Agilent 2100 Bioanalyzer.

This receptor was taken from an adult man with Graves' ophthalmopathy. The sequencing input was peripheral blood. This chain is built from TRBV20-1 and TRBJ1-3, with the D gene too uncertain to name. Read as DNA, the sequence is TGCAGTGCTAGAGATCAGGTGATATCTGGAAACACCATATATTTT. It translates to CSARDQVISGNTIYF.